This TCR beta chain was sequenced for a study of regulatory T cells in long-lasting Graves disease. Study-wide results and limits: Exclusively peripheral blood, rather than thyroid tissue, was studied.

Both iRepertoire HTBI primers and Arm-PCR of CDR3 regions were used to build the TCR beta libraries. TCRdb independently ran MiXCR on the multiplex PCR reads; one entry per CDR3 protein. The table shows some 250,000 distinct CDR3 sequences, with 18% occurring only once. The time point was: newly diagnosed GD, antithyroid drugs for less than 3 months. PBMC RNA served as the TCR library source. The CDR3 sequence is 16 residues long. CDR1 and CDR2 (germline): SGHRS, YFSETQ. The ends lost 3 bases at V and 5 bases at J; junction bases unmatched: 6. Remarks on this clonotype: As yet, its antigen is unknown.

The same specimen was also included in a second study, on T cells in Graves' hyperthyroidism and ophthalmopathy. That paper notes: Most expanded thyroid clonotypes above 0.001 also appeared in blood. From stable hyperthyroidism, ophthalmopathy was set apart by a 13 V-J model.

This TCR was recovered from a woman in her twenties or thirties with Graves disease. The chain employs TRBV5-1 and TRBJ1-6; TRBD1 matches 9 bases. Sequencing was performed on peripheral blood mononuclear cells (PBMCs), taken at new diagnosis, from a patient treated with antithyroid drugs. CDR3 DNA sequence: TGCGCCAGCAGCTCCGGGACAGGGTCCAATAATTCACCCCTCCACTTT. Translation gives CASSSGTGSNNSPLHF. The whole variable domain, filled in from reference TRBV5-1 and TRBJ1-6, reads KAGVTQTPRYLIKTRGQQVTLSCSPISGHRSVSWYQQTPGQGLQFLFEYFSETQRNKGNFPGRFSGRQFSNSRSEMNVSTLELGDSALYLCASSSGTGSNNSPLHFGNGTRLTVT.